This entry lists 14 T cell receptor beta chains sequenced from one sample in a study of CD8+CD57+ T cells in acquired aplastic anemia. Genomic DNA provided the template from which TCR beta VDJ and CDR3 profiles were obtained. From the reads, TCRdb called clonotypes with MiXCR, one entry per CDR3 protein. Of about 210,000 distinct CDR3 sequences in the sample, approximately 35% are singletons; the top ten hold around 1.1%. The sample consisted of sorted CD4+, CD8+, or CD8+CD57+ T cells (not recorded which) from PBMCs. These receptors were collected from a human donor in good health, serving as a control.

Many counts were recorded for this clonotype. The gene calls are TRBV7-3 and TRBJ2-1; D gene uncertain. The CDR3 covers 14 residues. The V gene lost 5 bases and the J gene lost 9 bases, with 17 bases spanning the gap. CDR1 SGHTA and CDR2 FQGTGA come from the germline V gene. CDR3 sequence reads: CASSITAWASEQFF. CDR3 DNA: TGTGCCAGCAGCATCACAGCGTGGGCGAGTGAGCAGTTCTTC.

Many counts were recorded for this clonotype. The gene calls are TRBV24-1 and TRBJ2-1, with 10 bases aligning to TRBD1. CDR3 length: 16 residues. The germline V gene has CDR1 KGHDR and CDR2 SFDVKD. V dropped 3 bases and J dropped 2; count of bases not matched to a gene: 3. CDR3 loop: CATSDLGTGAYNEQFF. CDR3 sequence (DNA): TGTGCCACCAGTGATCTCGGGACAGGGGCCTACAATGAGCAGTTCTTC.

This chain connects TRBV10-3 to TRBJ2-3; 8 bases align to TRBD2. The CDR3 sequence is 16 residues long. CDR1 ENHRY and CDR2 SYGVKD come from the germline V gene. V was clipped by 0 bases and J by 11 bases; unmatched bases: 13. CDR3 nucleotide sequence: TGTGCCATCAGTGAGTCGACGACTAGCGACTACAATGAGCAGTATTTT. It specifies CAISESTTSDYNEQYF.

As concerns this clonotype: A much larger clone is a single base away; this may be a read error. The rearrangement uses TRBV14 and TRBJ2-1; 10 nucleotides line up with TRBD2. Germline V gene data show CDR1 as SGHDN and CDR2 as FVKESK. The CDR3 is 15 amino acids. The CDR3 DNA reads as TGTACCAGCAAGCTAGCGGGGGCCGGGTACAATGAGCAGTTCTTC. Translation: CTSKLAGAGYNEQFF.

Many counts were recorded for this clonotype. The chain couples TRBV19 to TRBJ1-5, with 7 positions matching TRBD1. CDR3 length: 13 amino acids. CDR1 LNHDA and CDR2 SQIVND come from the germline V gene (reference sequence). With V trimmed by 10 bases and J by 3 bases, 6 bases remained unmatched. CDR3 bases: TGTGCCACCAAGGACAGGCCCAATCAGCCCCAGCATTTT. Translating gives CATKDRPNQPQHF.

The chain employs TRBV10-3 and TRBJ1-5, with no clear D. There are 12 residues in the CDR3. In germline, CDR1 is ENHRY, CDR2 SYGVKD. In DNA, the CDR3 is TGTGCTCGAGAACGGGGTAATCAGCCCCAGCATTTT. Its translation is CARERGNQPQHF.

The table lists this clonotype with many counts. The rearrangement links TRBV2 to TRBJ1-5, with no clear D. Germline CDR1 SNHLY, CDR2 FYNNEI. Between the trimmed V and J ends, which lost 4 bases and 7 bases, there was a span of 11 bases. This CDR3 has 13 amino acids. The chain's CDR3 is CASSAGRSQPQHF. CDR3 bases: TGTGCCAGCAGTGCCGGGAGGAGCCAGCCCCAGCATTTT.

This clonotype appeared a few times. The rearrangement links TRBV4-2 to TRBJ1-4, with TRBD1 matching 9 bases. This CDR3 has 14 residues. V lost 4 bases, J lost 5 bases, and 2 bases stayed unmatched. The germline CDR1 and CDR2 sequences are LGHNA and YNFKEQ. The CDR3 loop is CASSLGTGNEKLFF. CDR3 bases: TGTGCCAGCAGCCTAGGGACAGGGAATGAAAAACTGTTTTTT.

This clonotype was detected ten times or more. This rearrangement joins TRBV6-4 to TRBJ1-6; 7 bases fit TRBD1. Unmatched junction bases numbered 4, after V lost 6 bases and J lost 5 bases. Per the germline V gene, CDR1 is MRHNA and CDR2 is SNTAGT. This CDR3 region has 14 residues. This chain's CDR3 is CASRGDRDNSPLHF. The CDR3 nucleotides read TGTGCCAGCAGGGGCGACAGGGATAATTCACCCCTCCACTTT.

This clonotype appeared a few times. The chain couples TRBV4-1 to TRBJ1-2; TRBD1 matches at 9 bases. The CDR3 consists of 15 residues. The V and J ends lost 4 bases and 1 base, in that order; junction bases with no gene match: 4. Per the germline V gene, CDR1 is MGHRA and CDR2 is YSYEKL. This CDR3 is CASSPGTGFNYGYTF. CDR3 coding DNA: TGCGCCAGCAGCCCCGGGACAGGGTTTAACTATGGCTACACCTTC.

This sequence joins TRBV20-1 and TRBJ2-1, with TRBD2 matching 9 bases. The CDR3 extends over 15 amino acids. Trimming took 3 bases from V and 8 from J; bases not matched to a gene: 11. Germline CDR1 and CDR2: DFQATT and SNEGSKA (reference sequence). The CDR3 DNA sequence: TGCAGTGCTAGGCGATATGCGGGAGGGGGGGATGAGCAGTTCTTC. This sequence encodes CSARRYAGGGDEQFF.

The chain employs TRBV29-1 and TRBJ2-1, with 8 bases that match TRBD2. The CDR3 covers 14 residues. V lost 4 bases and J lost 5; bases outside the gene matches: 7. In germline, CDR1 is SQVTM, CDR2 ANQGSEA. This CDR3 is CSVGGGRPNNEQFF. The CDR3 DNA is TGCAGCGTTGGCGGGGGGCGGCCCAACAATGAGCAGTTCTTC.

The rearrangement joins TRBV10-3 to TRBJ1-6, with TRBD1 matching 12 bases. The germline gives CDR1 ENHRY, CDR2 SYGVKD. The CDR3 sequence is 15 residues long. V shed 6 bases, J shed 7 bases, and the junction held 4 bases outside the gene matches. CDR3 residues: CAISRDRGRNSPLHF. Here the CDR3 DNA reads TGTGCCATCAGCCGGGACAGGGGGCGGAATTCACCCCTCCACTTT.

In its sample, this clonotype was seen many times. CDR3 loop: CASSLAPARQYF. In DNA form, the CDR3 reads TGTGCCAGCAGCTTAGCGCCGGCGAGGCAGTACTTC. The J gene is TRBJ2-7, the V gene TRBV7-2; D is uncertain. The germline V and J ends were trimmed by 0 bases and 9 bases, with 9 bases remaining between them. The CDR3 consists of 12 residues. The germline CDR1 and CDR2 sequences are SGHTA and FQGNSA.